Sequencing of this T cell receptor beta chain was carried out in a study of T cell responses to AZD1222 COVID-19 vaccine. This CDR3 spans 15 amino acids. Trimming removed 5 bases at V and 4 bases at J, with 17 bases between. Germline lookup yields CDR1 SEHNR and CDR2 FQNEAQ (reference sequence). Regarding the study as a whole: Females made up more of the donors, who were largely white British, and clonal diversity may have come out too low. Spike-wide coverage was observed for vaccine-associated CD4 TCRs, with dominant responses at 160-218 and 743-854. Increased Spike-specific TCR breadth and depth were observed after two AZD1222 doses. Repertoire samples came only from after the peak T cell response.

Assay: immunoSEQ multiplex PCR; the TCRdb copy retains only in-frame clones and omits some. This table holds about 130,000 clones, about 86% found once. To note about this clone: Its antigen is still unknown.

The sample here was peripheral blood, taken on day 0 of AZD1222 vaccination. The receptor was isolated from an adult in good health. The V call is TRBV7-9, the J call TRBJ1-1; a weak D match, TRBD1 (5 bases). CDR3 protein: CASSPGPGLSTEAFF. Here the CDR3 DNA reads TGTGCCAGCAGCCCCGGCCCAGGGTTGAGCACTGAAGCTTTCTTT.